This TCR beta chain was obtained from a study of cytomegalovirus exposure and HLA in healthy donors. Study-level results: It emerged from a later analysis that several of the most significant clusters appeared to be linked to common viral pathogens. With later analysis, a missense DCLRE1C variant became linked to TCR beta V- and J-gene trimming. HLA alleles showed associations with roughly 17,000 TCR beta sequences in a later analysis, at a 0.05 false discovery rate. It was reportedly the case that the classifier diagnosed cytomegalovirus status with high specificity and sensitivity.

This PCR relied on a set of 60 Vbeta primers and 13 Jbeta primers. TCRdb's table, derived via immunoSEQ multiplex PCR, lists solely in-frame clones and lacks some. The table lists over 95,000 clones, about 74% of them singletons. Worth noting for this clone: The target antigen is unknown.

The material sequenced was PBMCs. The TCR sequence derives from a female donor in good health and CMV-seronegative.

The CDR3 coding sequence is TGTGCCACGCTGGGACAGGGGGCAAGCTATGGCTACACCTTC. It encodes CATLGQGASYGYTF. The gene calls are TRBV28 and TRBJ1-2; 12 bases align to TRBD1. V dropped 10 bases and J dropped 4; count of bases not matched to a gene: 7. This CDR3 is 14 amino acids long. CDR1 and CDR2 (germline): MDHEN, SYDVKM.